This T cell receptor beta chain was identified during a study of molecular identifiers for immune sequencing clone quantification. Study results and caveats: With a barcode shared among identical TCR molecules, highly expanded clone sizes could be underestimated.

Previously described methods with listed TCR primers produced the bulk TCR libraries. TCRdb analysed the PCR reads with MiXCR anew, one entry per CDR3 protein. The sample holds about 510,000 distinct CDR3 sequences; 25% are singletons and the top ten take over 0.6%. This CDR3 spans 15 amino acids. As for this clonotype: The antigen is not known. A much larger clone lies a single base off, so this may be a read error.

Isolation of naive CD8 T cells was achieved by sorting on a CD8+CD4-CCR7+CD45RA+ phenotype. Sequencing was carried out using naive CD8+ T cells from blood, with Jurkat cell RNA spiked in. As for subset: FACS-sorted CD8+CD4-CCR7+CD45RA+ naive T cells. The chain joins TRBV5-3 to TRBJ2-2; 8 positions match TRBD1. TRBV5-3 is an ORF; its function is uncertain. The receptor's source is a human donor in good health. Some libraries in this study had Jurkat cell RNA spiked in. The DNA of the CDR3 is TGTGCCAGCAGCCTAATGACAGGGGACACCGGGAAGCTGTTTTTT. Amino acid sequence: CASSLMTGDTGKLFF.